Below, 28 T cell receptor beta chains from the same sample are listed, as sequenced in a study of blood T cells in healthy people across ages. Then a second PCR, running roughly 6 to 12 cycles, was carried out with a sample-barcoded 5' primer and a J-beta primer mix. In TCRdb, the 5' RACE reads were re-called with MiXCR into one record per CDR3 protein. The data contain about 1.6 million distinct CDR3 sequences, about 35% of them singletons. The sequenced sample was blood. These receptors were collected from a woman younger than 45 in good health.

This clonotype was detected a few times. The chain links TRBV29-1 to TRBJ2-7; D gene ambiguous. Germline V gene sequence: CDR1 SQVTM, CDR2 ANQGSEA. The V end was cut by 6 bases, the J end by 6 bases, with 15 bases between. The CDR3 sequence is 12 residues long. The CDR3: CSVNPGPGEQYF. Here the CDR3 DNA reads TGCAGCGTCAACCCCGGGCCCGGCGAGCAGTACTTC.

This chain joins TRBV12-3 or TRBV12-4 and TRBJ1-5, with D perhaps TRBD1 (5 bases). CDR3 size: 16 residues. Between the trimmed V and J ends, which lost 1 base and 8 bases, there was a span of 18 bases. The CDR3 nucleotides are TGTGCCAGCAGTTTAGATCAAAAGACACGGGGGGAGCCCCAGCATTTT. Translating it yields CASSLDQKTRGEPQHF.

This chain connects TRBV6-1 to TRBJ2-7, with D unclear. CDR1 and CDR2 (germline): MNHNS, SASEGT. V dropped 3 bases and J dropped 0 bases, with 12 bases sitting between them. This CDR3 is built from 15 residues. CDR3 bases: TGTGCCAGCAGTGACCTGTGGAGACGCTCCTACGAGCAGTACTTC. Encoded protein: CASSDLWRRSYEQYF.

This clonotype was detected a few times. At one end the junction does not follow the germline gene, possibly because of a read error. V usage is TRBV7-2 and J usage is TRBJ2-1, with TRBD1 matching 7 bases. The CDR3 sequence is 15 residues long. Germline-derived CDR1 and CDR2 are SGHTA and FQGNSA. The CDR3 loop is CASSQGVSSHNEQFF. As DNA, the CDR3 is TGTGCCAGCAGTCAGGGGGTAAGCTCCCACAATGAGCAGTTCTTC.

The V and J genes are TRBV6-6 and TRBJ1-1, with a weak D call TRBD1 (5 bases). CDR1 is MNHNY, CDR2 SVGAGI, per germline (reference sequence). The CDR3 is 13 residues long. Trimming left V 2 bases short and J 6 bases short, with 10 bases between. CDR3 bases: TGTGCCAGCAGTTACCCCGGACAAGCTGAAGCTTTCTTT. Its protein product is CASSYPGQAEAFF.

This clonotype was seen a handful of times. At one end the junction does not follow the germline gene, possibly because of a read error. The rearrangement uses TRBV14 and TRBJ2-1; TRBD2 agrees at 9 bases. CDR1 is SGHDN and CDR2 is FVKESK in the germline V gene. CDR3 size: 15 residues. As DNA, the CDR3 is TGTGCCAGCAGTCAAGCGAGCGGGAGGTCGAATGAGCAGTTCTTC. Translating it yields CASSQASGRSNEQFF. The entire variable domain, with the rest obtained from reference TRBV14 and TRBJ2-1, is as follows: EAGVTQFPSHSVIEKGQTVTLRCDPISGHDNLYWYRRVMGKEIKFLLHFVKESKQDESGMPNNRFLAERTGGTYSTLKVQPAELEDSGVYFCASSQASGRSNEQFFGPGTRLTVL.

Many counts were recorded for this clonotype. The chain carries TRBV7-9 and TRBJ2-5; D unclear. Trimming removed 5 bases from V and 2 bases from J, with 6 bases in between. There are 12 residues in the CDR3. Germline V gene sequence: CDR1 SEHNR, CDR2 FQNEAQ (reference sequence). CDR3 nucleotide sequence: TGTGCCAGCAGCCCAGAGCAAGAGACCCAGTACTTC. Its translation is CASSPEQETQYF. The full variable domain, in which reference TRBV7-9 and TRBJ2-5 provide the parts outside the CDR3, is DTGVSQNPRHKITKRGQNVTFRCDPISEHNRLYWYRQTLGQGPEFLTYFQNEAQLEKSRLLSDRFSAERPKGSFSTLEIQRTEQGDSAMYLCASSPEQETQYFGPGTRLLVL.

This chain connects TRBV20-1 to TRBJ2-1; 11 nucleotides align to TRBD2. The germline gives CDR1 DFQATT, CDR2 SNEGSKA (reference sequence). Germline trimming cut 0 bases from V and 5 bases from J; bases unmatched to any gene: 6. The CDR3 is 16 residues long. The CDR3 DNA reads TGCAGTGCTAGAGATTCAACTAGCGGGAGTCACAATGAGCAGTTCTTC. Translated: CSARDSTSGSHNEQFF.

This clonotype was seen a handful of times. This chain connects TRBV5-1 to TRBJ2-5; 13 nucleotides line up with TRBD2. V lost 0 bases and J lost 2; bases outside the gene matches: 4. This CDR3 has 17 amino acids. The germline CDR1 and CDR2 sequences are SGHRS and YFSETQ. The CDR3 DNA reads TGCGCCAGCAGCTTGGGGGGACTAGCGGGAACGCAAGAGACCCAGTACTTC. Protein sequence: CASSLGGLAGTQETQYF.

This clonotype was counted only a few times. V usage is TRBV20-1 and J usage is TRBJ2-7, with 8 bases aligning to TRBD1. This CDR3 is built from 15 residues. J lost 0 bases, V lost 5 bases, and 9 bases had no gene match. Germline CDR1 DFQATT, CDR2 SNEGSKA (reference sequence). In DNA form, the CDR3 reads TGCAGTGCTCCTCGCCGGCAGGGGGCCTCCTACGAGCAGTACTTC. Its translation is CSAPRRQGASYEQYF.

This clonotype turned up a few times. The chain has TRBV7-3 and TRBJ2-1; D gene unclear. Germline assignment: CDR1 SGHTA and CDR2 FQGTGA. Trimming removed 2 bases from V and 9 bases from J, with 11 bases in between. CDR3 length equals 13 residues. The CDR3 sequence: CASSLSPLSEQFF. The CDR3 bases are TGTGCCAGCAGCTTATCACCTCTGAGTGAGCAGTTCTTC.

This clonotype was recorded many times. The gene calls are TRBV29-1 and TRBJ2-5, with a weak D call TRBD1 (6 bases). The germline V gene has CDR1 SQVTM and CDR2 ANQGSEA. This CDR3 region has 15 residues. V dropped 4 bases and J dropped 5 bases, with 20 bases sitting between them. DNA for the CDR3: TGCAGCGTTGGGTCTAGGACAGCCCTTATGGAGACCCAGTACTTC. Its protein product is CSVGSRTALMETQYF.

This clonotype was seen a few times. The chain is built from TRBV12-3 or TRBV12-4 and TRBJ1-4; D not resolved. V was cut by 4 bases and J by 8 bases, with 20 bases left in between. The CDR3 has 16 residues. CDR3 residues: CASSSGWKGGREKLFF. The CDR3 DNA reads TGTGCCAGCAGTTCTGGTTGGAAGGGTGGTCGAGAAAAACTGTTTTTT.

The CDR3 here is CASSVASRGIQETQYF. Written as DNA, the CDR3 is TGTGCCAGCAGCGTAGCCTCGCGGGGCATACAAGAGACCCAGTACTTC. The gene calls are TRBV9 and TRBJ2-5; tentative D call: TRBD2 (6 bases). The V gene's germline CDR1 is SGDLS and CDR2 YYNGEE. There are 16 residues in the CDR3. Trimming took 0 bases from V and 2 from J, leaving 14 bases between them.

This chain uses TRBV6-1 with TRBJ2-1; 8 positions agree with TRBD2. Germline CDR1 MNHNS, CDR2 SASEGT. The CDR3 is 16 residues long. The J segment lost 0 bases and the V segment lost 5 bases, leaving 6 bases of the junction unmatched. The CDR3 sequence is CASSLQREFSYNEQFF. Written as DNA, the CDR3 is TGTGCCAGCAGTCTCCAGCGGGAGTTCTCCTACAATGAGCAGTTCTTC.

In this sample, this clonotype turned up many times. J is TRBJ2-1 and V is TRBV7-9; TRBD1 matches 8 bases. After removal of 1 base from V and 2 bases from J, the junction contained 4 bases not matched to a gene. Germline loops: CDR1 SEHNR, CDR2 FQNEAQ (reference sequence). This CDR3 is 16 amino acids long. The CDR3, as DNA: TGTGCCAGCAGCTTAGACAGGGGGAGGACCTACAATGAGCAGTTCTTC. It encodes CASSLDRGRTYNEQFF.

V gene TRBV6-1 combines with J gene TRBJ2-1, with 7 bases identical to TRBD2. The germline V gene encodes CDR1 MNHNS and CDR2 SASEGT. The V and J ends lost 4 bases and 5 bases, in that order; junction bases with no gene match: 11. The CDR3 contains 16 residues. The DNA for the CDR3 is TGTGCCAGCAGTGGCGCGGGGGTAGCGATAAACAATGAGCAGTTCTTC. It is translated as CASSGAGVAINNEQFF.

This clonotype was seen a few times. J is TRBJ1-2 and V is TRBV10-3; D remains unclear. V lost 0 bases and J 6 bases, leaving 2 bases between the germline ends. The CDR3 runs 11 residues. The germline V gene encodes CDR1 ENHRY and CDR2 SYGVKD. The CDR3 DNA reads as TGTGCCATCAGTGAGTCGAATGGCTACACCTTC. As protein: CAISESNGYTF.

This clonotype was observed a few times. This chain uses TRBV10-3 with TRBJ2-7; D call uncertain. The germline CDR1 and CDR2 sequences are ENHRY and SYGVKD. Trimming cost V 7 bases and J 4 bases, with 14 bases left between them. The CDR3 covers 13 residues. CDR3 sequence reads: CAIKQRKEYEQYF. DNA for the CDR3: TGTGCCATCAAACAGAGAAAGGAGTACGAGCAGTACTTC.

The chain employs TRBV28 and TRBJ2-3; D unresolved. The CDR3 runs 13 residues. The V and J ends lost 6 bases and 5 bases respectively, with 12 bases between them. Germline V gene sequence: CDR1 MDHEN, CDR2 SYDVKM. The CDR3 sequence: CASSPASVDTQYF. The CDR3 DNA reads TGTGCCAGCAGCCCCGCAAGCGTAGATACGCAGTATTTT.

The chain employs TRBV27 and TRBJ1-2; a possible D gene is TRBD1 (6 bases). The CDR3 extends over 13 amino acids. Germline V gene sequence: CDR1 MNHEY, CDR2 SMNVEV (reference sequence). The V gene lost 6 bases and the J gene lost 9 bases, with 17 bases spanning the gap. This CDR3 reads CASRLKGGLRYTF. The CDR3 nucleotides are TGTGCCAGCAGGCTTAAGGGGGGCCTTCGCTACACCTTC.

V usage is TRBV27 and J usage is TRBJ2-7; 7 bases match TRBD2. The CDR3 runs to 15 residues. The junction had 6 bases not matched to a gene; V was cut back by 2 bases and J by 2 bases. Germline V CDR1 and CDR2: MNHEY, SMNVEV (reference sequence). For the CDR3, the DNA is TGTGCCAGCAGTTTAGGGGGGGGTTCCGCCTACGAGCAGTACTTC. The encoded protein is CASSLGGGSAYEQYF.

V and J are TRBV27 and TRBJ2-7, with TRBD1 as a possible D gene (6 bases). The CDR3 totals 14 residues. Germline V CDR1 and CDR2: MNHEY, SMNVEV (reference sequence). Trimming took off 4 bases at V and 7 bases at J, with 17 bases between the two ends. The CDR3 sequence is CASSSGTLLKEQYF. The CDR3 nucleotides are TGTGCCAGCAGTTCGGGGACACTGCTTAAAGAGCAGTACTTC.

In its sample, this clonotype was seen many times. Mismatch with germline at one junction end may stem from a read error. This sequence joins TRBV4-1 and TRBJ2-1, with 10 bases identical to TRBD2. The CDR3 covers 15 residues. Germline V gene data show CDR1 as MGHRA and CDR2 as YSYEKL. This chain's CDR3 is CASSQLAGEYNEQFF. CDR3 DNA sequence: TGTGCCAGCAGCCAGCTAGCGGGGGAATACAATGAGCAGTTCTTC.

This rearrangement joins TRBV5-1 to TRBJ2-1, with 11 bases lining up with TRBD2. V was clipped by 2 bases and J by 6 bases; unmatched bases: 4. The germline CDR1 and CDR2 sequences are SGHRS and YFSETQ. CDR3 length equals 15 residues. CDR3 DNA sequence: TGCGCCAGCAGCTTTAGCCTAGCGGGGGGCAATGAGCAGTTCTTC. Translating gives CASSFSLAGGNEQFF.

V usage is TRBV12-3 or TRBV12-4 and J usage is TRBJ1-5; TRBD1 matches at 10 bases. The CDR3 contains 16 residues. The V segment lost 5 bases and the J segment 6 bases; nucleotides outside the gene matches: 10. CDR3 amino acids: CASSPRVDRGPQPQHF. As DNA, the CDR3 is TGTGCCAGCAGTCCACGAGTCGACAGGGGGCCTCAGCCCCAGCATTTT.

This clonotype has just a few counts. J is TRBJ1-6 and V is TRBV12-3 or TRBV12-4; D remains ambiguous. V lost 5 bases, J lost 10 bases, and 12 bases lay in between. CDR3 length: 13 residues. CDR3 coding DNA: TGTGCCAGCAGTGAGAGCGTACAATCACCCCTCCACTTT. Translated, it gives CASSESVQSPLHF.

The CDR3, as DNA: TGCAGTGCTTCTAAGAGGACAGGGACCGAAAAACTGTTTTTT. Translated: CSASKRTGTEKLFF. V is TRBV20-1 and J is TRBJ1-4; 8 positions match TRBD1. The CDR3 runs to 14 residues. Germline loops: CDR1 DFQATT, CDR2 SNEGSKA (reference sequence). Unmatched junction bases numbered 10, after V lost 5 bases and J lost 8 bases.